Listed here is a single T cell receptor beta chain. As yet, its antigen is unknown. Germline-derived CDR1 and CDR2 are MNHEY and SMNVEV (reference sequence). The ends were cut back, 6 bases at V and 2 bases at J, with 12 bases in the middle. The CDR3 consists of 14 residues. This record comes from a study of vaccination and CD4 T cells after COVID-19. Study-wide context: Median time from COVID diagnosis to post-COVID sampling was roughly 13 weeks (35 to 161). Overlapping spike peptides served as the stimulus for the cells. These peptides came from SARS-CoV-2 and from the common cold coronaviruses HCoV-NL63, HCoV-OC43 and HCoV-229E.

Treatment here: roughly 10-day PBMC culture with coronavirus spike peptide pools or control peptides (ViraFEST assay). Sequencing of the DNA from cultured CD4+ T cells was carried out with the Oncomine TCR Beta short-read assay. TCRdb called the PCR reads again in MiXCR, with one record for every CDR3 protein. The data show under 15,000 distinct CDR3 sequences, roughly 80% seen once. The chain recombines TRBV27 with TRBJ2-3; D possibly corresponds to TRBD2 (6 bases). This clonotype was obtained from a human donor who had recovered from COVID-19. The sample consisted of CD4+ T cells from blood, cultured in vitro. The CDR3 spells CASRKGGNTDTQYF. The CDR3 DNA is TGTGCCAGCAGGAAGGGAGGCAACACAGATACGCAGTATTTT.